The TCR beta chain described here comes from a study of regulatory T cells in long-lasting Graves disease. Study-level background: Graves' patients with a new diagnosis had received antithyroid drugs under 3 months.

This CDR3 spans 16 amino acids. Germline V gives CDR1 MNHEY, CDR2 SMNVEV (reference sequence). V was cut by 2 bases and J by 10 bases, with 18 bases left in between. Construction of TCR beta libraries relied on iRepertoire HTBI primers and on Arm-PCR targeting CDR3 regions. Via MiXCR, TCRdb re-called the multiplex PCR reads, giving one row per CDR3 protein. The sample has 560,000 or so distinct CDR3 sequences, roughly 16% seen once; the top ten hold approximately 12%. Time point defined: newly diagnosed GD, antithyroid drugs for less than 3 months. PBMC RNA was the source of the TCR library. These data also featured in a second study, about T cells in Graves' hyperthyroidism and ophthalmopathy.

Sequenced here: peripheral blood mononuclear cells (PBMCs), sampled at new diagnosis, from a patient treated with antithyroid drugs. The TCR comes from a man between 18 and 29 years old with Graves disease. The V and J genes are TRBV27 and TRBJ1-6, with D maybe TRBD1 (5 bases). The CDR3 loop reads CASSLEGHRRGSPLHF. In nucleotides, the CDR3 is TGTGCCAGCAGTTTAGAGGGGCACCGGAGAGGATCACCCCTCCACTTT.